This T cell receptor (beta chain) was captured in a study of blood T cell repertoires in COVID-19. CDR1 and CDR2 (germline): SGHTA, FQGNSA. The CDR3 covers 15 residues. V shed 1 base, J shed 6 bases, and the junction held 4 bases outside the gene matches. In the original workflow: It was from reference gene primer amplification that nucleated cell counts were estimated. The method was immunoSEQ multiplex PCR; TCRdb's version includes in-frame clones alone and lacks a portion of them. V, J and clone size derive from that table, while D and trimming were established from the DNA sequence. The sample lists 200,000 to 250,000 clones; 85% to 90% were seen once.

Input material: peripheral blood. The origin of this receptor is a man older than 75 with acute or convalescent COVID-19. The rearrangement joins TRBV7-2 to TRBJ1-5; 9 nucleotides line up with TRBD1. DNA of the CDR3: TGTGCCAGCAGCTTAGGCGGGGACAGGGCTCAGCCCCAGCATTTT. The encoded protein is CASSLGGDRAQPQHF.